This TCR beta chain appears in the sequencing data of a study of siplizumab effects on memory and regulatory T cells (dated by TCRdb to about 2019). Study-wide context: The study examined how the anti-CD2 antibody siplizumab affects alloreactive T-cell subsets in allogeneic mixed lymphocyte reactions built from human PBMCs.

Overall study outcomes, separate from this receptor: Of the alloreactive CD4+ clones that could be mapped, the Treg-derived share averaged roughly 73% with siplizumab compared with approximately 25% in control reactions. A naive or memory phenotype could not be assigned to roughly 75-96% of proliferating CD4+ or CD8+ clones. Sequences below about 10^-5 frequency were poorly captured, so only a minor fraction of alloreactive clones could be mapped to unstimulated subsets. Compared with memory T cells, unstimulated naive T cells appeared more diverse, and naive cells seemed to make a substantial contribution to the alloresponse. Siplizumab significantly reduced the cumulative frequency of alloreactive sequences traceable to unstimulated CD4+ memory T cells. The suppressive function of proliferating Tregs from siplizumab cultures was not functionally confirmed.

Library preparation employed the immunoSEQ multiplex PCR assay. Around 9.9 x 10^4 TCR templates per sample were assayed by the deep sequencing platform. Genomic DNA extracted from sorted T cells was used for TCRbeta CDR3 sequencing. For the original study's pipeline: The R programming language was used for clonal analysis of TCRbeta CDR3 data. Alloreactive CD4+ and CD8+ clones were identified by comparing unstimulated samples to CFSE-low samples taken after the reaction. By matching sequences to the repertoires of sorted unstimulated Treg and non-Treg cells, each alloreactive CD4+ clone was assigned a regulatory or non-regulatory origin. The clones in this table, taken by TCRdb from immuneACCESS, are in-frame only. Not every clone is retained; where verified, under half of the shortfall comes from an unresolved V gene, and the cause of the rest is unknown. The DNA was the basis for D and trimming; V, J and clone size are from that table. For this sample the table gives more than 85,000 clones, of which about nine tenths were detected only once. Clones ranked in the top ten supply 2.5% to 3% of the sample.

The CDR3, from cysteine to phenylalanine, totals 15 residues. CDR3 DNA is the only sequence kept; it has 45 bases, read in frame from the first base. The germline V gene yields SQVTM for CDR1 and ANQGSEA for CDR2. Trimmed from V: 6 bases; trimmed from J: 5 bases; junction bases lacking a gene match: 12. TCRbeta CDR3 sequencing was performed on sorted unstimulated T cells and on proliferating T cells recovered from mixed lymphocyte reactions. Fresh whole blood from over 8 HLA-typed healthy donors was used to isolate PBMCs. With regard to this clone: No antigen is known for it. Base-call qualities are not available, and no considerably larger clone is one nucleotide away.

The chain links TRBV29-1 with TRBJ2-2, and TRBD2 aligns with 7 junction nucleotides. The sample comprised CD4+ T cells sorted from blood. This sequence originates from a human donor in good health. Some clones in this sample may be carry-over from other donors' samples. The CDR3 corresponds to CSVPGGGLGTGELFF. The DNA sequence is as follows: TGCAGCGTCCCCGGGGGAGGGCTGGGGACCGGGGAGCTGTTTTTT.